This T cell receptor beta chain was recovered during a study of identical twins. TCRdb ran MiXCR on the 5' RACE reads and lists one entry per CDR3 protein. Here the sample spans just over 450,000 distinct CDR3 sequences, approximately 14% being singletons. In its sample, this clonotype was seen a few times. The same data also contributed to another study, on yellow fever vaccine responses in identical twins.

The TCR was taken from a woman aged 18-35 years in good health. The sequencing sample was made of CD4+ T cells sorted from blood.

This CDR3 reads CASSPPRNSADDEQFF. The DNA of the CDR3 is TGTGCCAGCTCACCACCGCGGAACTCGGCGGACGATGAGCAGTTCTTC. This chain uses TRBV18 with TRBJ2-1; no definite D call. Trimming pared 0 bases from V and 8 bases from J, leaving 17 bases between. This CDR3 contains 16 residues. Germline V gives CDR1 KGHSH, CDR2 LQKENI.